A selection of T cell receptor beta chains follows, all from one sample in a study of metastatic and nonmetastatic thyroid tumors. TCRdb re-analyzed the PCR reads through MiXCR. The data hold roughly 89,000 clones, with around 12% observed a single time. The sequenced sample was tumor tissue. These receptors were obtained from a female donor with papillary thyroid cancer or a benign thyroid nodule (not recorded which). Some clones in this sample may be carry-over from other donors' samples. The CDR3 runs from the conserved cysteine through the conserved F or W. Each record gives: J gene, CDR3 length, V gene, D gene, clone size, CDR3 protein, CDR3 DNA. A D gene is named only where the DNA matches it firmly. Expanded clones are given a class, and other clones once, few, many or no size at all.

>TRBJ1-3|15|TRBV28|TRBD1|many
CASSIRGHAGNTIYF
TGTGCCAGCAGTATCAGGGGGCATGCTGGAAACACCATATATTTT
>TRBJ1-2|12|TRBV30|TRBD1|many
CAWSYGTDGYTF
TGTGCCTGGAGTTACGGGACAGATGGCTACACCTTC
>TRBJ2-3|16|TRBV5-1|TRBD2|NA
CSSSLGREAITDTHYF
TGCTCCAGCAGCTTGGGGCGGGAGGCCATCACAGATACGCATTATTTT
>TRBJ2-7|14|TRBV20-1|NA|many
CSASLLARAYEQYF
TGCAGTGCTAGTCTGTTAGCGAGGGCCTACGAGCAGTACTTC
>TRBJ2-1|15|TRBV27|NA|few
CASSLVTAGGCEQFF
TGTGCCAGCAGTTTAGTGACTGCCGGTGGGTGTGAGCAGTTCTTC
>TRBJ1-1|13|TRBV27|NA|many
CASSKKTHTEAFF
TGTGCCAGCAGTAAGAAGACCCACACTGAAGCTTTCTTT
>TRBJ2-7|18|TRBV20-1|NA|medium-sized
CSARDLWGQGSLAYEQYF
TGCAGTGCTAGAGATCTTTGGGGTCAGGGGAGCTTAGCCTACGAGCAGTACTTC
>TRBJ2-5|15|TRBV11-2|NA|many
CASSHPARGLETQYF
TGTGCCAGCAGCCATCCGGCCAGAGGGTTAGAGACCCAGTACTTC
>TRBJ2-1|15|TRBV27|TRBD2|NA
CASSLSGSGYNEQFF
TGTGCCAGCAGTCTCAGCGGGAGTGGGTACAATGAGCAGTTCTTC
>TRBJ2-3|15|TRBV10-3|TRBD2|many
CAISRGGSVTHTQYF
TGTGCCATCAGTCGGGGGGGTAGCGTCACCCATACGCAGTATTTT
>TRBJ1-1|12|TRBV9|NA|many
CASRGEGTEAFF
TGTGCCAGCAGGGGAGAGGGCACTGAAGCTTTCTTT